Sample share makes the clone carrying this TCR beta chain medium-sized. The antigen remains undetermined. The data stem from a study of metastatic and nonmetastatic thyroid tumors. Findings and caveats of the study: Versus benign nodules, malignant thyroid tumors reportedly had significantly higher TCR beta diversity, in blood and tumor.

V dropped 8 bases and J dropped 2 bases, with 18 bases sitting between them. CDR1 and CDR2 (germline): MNHNS, SASEGT. CDR3 size: 16 residues. Each patient came to thyroid surgery without any prior treatment (of any kind). Using MiXCR, TCRdb re-called clones from the PCR reads. This repertoire shows tens of thousands of clones, about 25% found once; its top ten account for 5.4%. The source of this sequence is a female donor with papillary thyroid cancer or a benign thyroid nodule (not recorded which). Some clones in this sample may be carry-over from other donors' samples. The sequencing sample was made of tumor tissue. The V call is TRBV6-1, the J call TRBJ2-2; D is uncertain. The DNA of the CDR3 is TGTGCCAGCCGCCGCAGTGTCTTGGTAAACACCGGGGAGCTGTTTTTT. This translates into CASRRSVLVNTGELFF.